This T cell receptor (beta chain) was recovered during a study of blood T cell repertoires in COVID-19. In the study overall: PBMCs, B-cell-depleted T cells, or T cells provided the cDNA or gDNA that made up the material.

The data were produced by immunoSEQ multiplex PCR, yet TCRdb's version contains in-frame clones alone and is incomplete. The profile shows 70,000 or so clones, 75% to 80% of them singletons. The germline V and J ends were trimmed by 7 bases and 4 bases, with 13 bases remaining between them. This CDR3 comprises 14 residues. Germline V gene sequence: CDR1 MDHEN, CDR2 SYDVKM. What was sequenced was peripheral blood. The V and J genes are TRBV28 and TRBJ1-4; a possible D gene is TRBD1 (5 bases). The TCR was taken from a human donor in a cohort sampled during active COVID-19. The CDR3 region is CASTIDSYNEKLFF. In DNA form, the CDR3 reads TGTGCCAGCACCATCGACAGTTATAATGAAAAACTGTTTTTT.